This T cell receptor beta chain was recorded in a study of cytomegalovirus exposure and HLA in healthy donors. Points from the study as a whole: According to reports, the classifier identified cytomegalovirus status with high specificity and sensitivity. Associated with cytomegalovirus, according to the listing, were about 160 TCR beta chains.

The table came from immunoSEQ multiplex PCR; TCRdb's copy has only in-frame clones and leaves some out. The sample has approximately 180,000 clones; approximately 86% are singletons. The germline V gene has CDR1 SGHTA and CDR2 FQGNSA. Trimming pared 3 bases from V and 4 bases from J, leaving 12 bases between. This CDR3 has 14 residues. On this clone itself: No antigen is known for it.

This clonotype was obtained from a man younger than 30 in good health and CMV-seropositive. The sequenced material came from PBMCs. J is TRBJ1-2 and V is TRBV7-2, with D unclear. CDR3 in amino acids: CASSLRERVYGYTF. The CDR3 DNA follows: TGTGCCAGCAGCTTGAGGGAACGGGTCTATGGCTACACCTTC.